This T cell receptor beta chain was sequenced for a study of cytotoxic CD8 clonotypes in ibrutinib-treated CLL. Sequenced by immunoSEQ multiplex PCR; TCRdb stores in-frame clones only, minus some. The table includes roughly 330,000 clones, approximately 67% detected once. With 2 bases clipped from V and 2 bases from J, the junction kept 8 bases outside the gene matches. The CDR3 length is 16 residues. This chain uses TRBV5-3 with TRBJ2-5; 8 positions match TRBD1. TRBV5-3 is annotated as an ORF whose role is uncertain. The source is a human donor with chronic lymphocytic leukemia. The sequencing used PBMCs, collected after 36 months of ibrutinib treatment. The chain's CDR3 is CARSFGRDRTQETQYF. CDR3 nucleotide sequence: TGTGCCAGAAGCTTTGGAAGGGACAGGACGCAAGAGACCCAGTACTTC.